This T cell receptor beta chain was obtained from a study of shared clonotypes between healthy human individuals. Profiled with immunoSEQ multiplex PCR; TCRdb holds only in-frame clones, not every one. In the table there are over 2 million clones, around 95% of which are singletons. The receptor's source is a man younger than 35 in good health. Sequencing was performed on naive CD4+ T cells sorted from blood. Subset in this sample: CD45RA+ positively selected.

The CDR3 DNA reads as TGTGCCACTCAGGGGGCGCTTACCGGGGAGCTGTTTTTT. Translated: CATQGALTGELFF. The V and J genes are TRBV28 and TRBJ2-2, with 8 bases identical to TRBD1. The germline CDR1 and CDR2 sequences are MDHEN and SYDVKM. The junction had 6 bases not matched to a gene; V was cut back by 10 bases and J by 5 bases. The CDR3 covers 13 residues.